What follows is one TCR beta chain and its context. Germline V lookup: CDR1 MNHEY, CDR2 SMNVEV (reference sequence). The V end lost 10 bases, the J end lost 2 bases, and 11 bases lay between the germline ends. This CDR3 is built from 12 residues. Treatment in this sample: around 19 received Ad26.COV2.S at low or high dose, single or two shots; 5 received placebo; per-sample allocation not given. It was on day 63 after the first vaccine or placebo injection that samples were taken. The assay was immunoSEQ multiplex PCR, and TCRdb's table has in-frame clones only and misses some. In the table there are over 400,000 clones, over 80% of which are singletons. This specimen belongs to a study of Ad26.COV2.S vaccination and SARS-CoV-2 variants.

This receptor was obtained from a person between 18 and 60 years old who received the Ad26.COV2.S COVID-19 vaccine or a placebo. This specimen consisted of peripheral blood, obtained in a trial of Ad26.COV2.S vaccine versus placebo. This chain links TRBV27 with TRBJ2-5; D unclear. CDR3 nucleotides: TGTGCCATCGGACGGAAACAAGAGACCCAGTACTTC. Protein: CAIGRKQETQYF.